This is a list of T cell receptor beta chains from one sample in a study of memory CD4+ T cells and cytomegalovirus serostatus. Assay used: immunoSEQ multiplex PCR; TCRdb lists only in-frame clones, some missing. The data show some 49,000 clones, roughly 80% seen once. The material sequenced was memory CD4+ T cells from blood. These receptors originate from an adult in good health and CMV-seronegative. The CDR3 runs from the conserved cysteine through the conserved F or W. D genes are given only for firm matches. Rows may omit the clone size; those that give it use once, few, many or a size class.

j_call clone_size d_call v_call cdr3_aa cdr3_nt
TRBJ1-3 - - TRBV19 CASSREAFSGNTIYF TGTGCCAGTAGTCGGGAAGCTTTCTCTGGAAACACCATATATTTT
TRBJ1-2 - - TRBV29-1 CSFTGFGAGYTF TGCAGTTTCACAGGATTTGGGGCGGGCTACACCTTC
TRBJ2-6 - TRBD1 TRBV30 CAWHRDRGRRGANVLTF TGTGCCTGGCACAGGGACAGGGGGCGTCGAGGGGCCAACGTCCTGACTTTC
TRBJ2-3 - - TRBV7-2 CASSSQSTDTQYF TGTGCCAGCAGCTCCCAGAGCACAGATACGCAGTATTTT
TRBJ2-1 - TRBD1 TRBV7-8 CASSIIRTGSYNEQFF TGTGCCAGCAGCATCATAAGGACAGGGTCCTACAATGAGCAGTTCTTC
TRBJ2-7 - - TRBV5-1 CASSGTTYEQYF TGCGCCAGCAGCGGGACAACCTACGAGCAGTACTTC
TRBJ2-5 - TRBD2 TRBV5-6 CASSLGGGSGGETQYF TGTGCCAGCAGCTTGGGAGGCGGTAGCGGGGGTGAGACCCAGTACTTC
TRBJ2-7 - - TRBV9 CASSVGPDGDYEQYF TGTGCCAGCAGCGTAGGACCGGACGGCGACTACGAGCAGTACTTC
TRBJ1-1 - TRBD1 TRBV20-1 CSARTGLEAFF TGCAGTGCTCGGACAGGGTTGGAAGCTTTCTTT
TRBJ1-1 - TRBD1 TRBV7-2 CASSPAPRQGPTEAFF TGTGCCAGCAGCCCGGCCCCGAGACAGGGGCCCACTGAAGCTTTCTTT
TRBJ2-7 - TRBD2 TRBV2 CASRGGTEQYF TGTGCCAGCAGGGGAGGGACCGAGCAGTACTTC
TRBJ2-2 - - TRBV6-5 CASSPQGGELFF TGTGCCAGCAGTCCACAGGGAGGGGAGCTGTTTTTT
TRBJ2-7 - TRBD1 TRBV4-1 CASPSGQLYEQYF TGCGCCAGCCCTTCGGGACAGCTCTACGAGCAGTACTTC
TRBJ2-7 - TRBD1 TRBV5-1 CASSRQGHEQYF TGCGCCAGCAGCCGACAGGGTCACGAGCAGTACTTC
TRBJ2-3 - - TRBV9 CASSPSLAFTDTQYF TGTGCCAGCAGCCCTTCCCTAGCCTTCACAGATACGCAGTATTTT
TRBJ2-5 once - TRBV11-2 CASSQGLKTQYF TGTGCCAGTTCGCAGGGGCTGAAGACCCAGTACTTC
TRBJ1-1 - - TRBV4-2 CASSPQVGQINTEAFF TGTGCCAGCAGCCCCCAAGTCGGGCAGATTAACACTGAAGCTTTCTTT
TRBJ1-1 once - TRBV5-4 CASSLGALGNTEAFF TGTGCCAGCAGCTTGGGGGCTTTGGGGAACACTGAAGCTTTCTTT
TRBJ2-7 - - TRBV7-8 CASSLTPGAEQYF TGTGCCAGCAGCTTAACTCCCGGAGCCGAGCAGTACTTC
TRBJ2-2 - - TRBV5-1 CASSLSLVGNTGELFF TGCGCCAGCAGCTTGTCCCTAGTCGGGAACACCGGGGAGCTGTTTTTT
TRBJ1-5 - - TRBV5-4 CASSLAGTYQPQHF TGTGCCAGCAGCTTGGCAGGGACGTATCAGCCCCAGCATTTT
TRBJ1-3 - - TRBV7-2 CASSLALRAVSGNTIYF TGTGCCAGCAGCTTAGCGCTCAGGGCGGTCTCTGGAAACACCATATATTTT
TRBJ1-6 once TRBD1 TRBV6-6 CASSYDRVNSPLHF TGTGCCAGCAGTTACGACAGGGTTAATTCACCCCTCCACTTT
TRBJ1-5 - - TRBV7-3 CASAGGPNQPQHF TGTGCCAGCGCCGGGGGCCCCAATCAGCCCCAGCATTTT
TRBJ1-6 - - TRBV28 CASSFWSGRGVTYNSPLHF TGTGCCAGCAGTTTTTGGAGTGGCAGGGGAGTCACCTATAATTCACCCCTCCACTTT
TRBJ2-2 - - TRBV4-2 CASSLSQTQTGELFF TGTGCCAGCAGCCTTTCACAGACTCAGACCGGGGAGCTGTTTTTT
TRBJ1-1 - TRBD1 TRBV7-2 CASSAGTGGQTEAFF TGTGCCAGCAGCGCCGGGACAGGGGGACAAACTGAAGCTTTCTTT
TRBJ1-2 - - TRBV9 CASSAQAGIYYGYTF TGTGCCAGCAGCGCCCAGGCAGGGATTTACTATGGCTACACCTTC
TRBJ2-1 once - TRBV15 CATSKWGGGSYNEQFF TGTGCCACCAGCAAATGGGGAGGGGGATCCTACAATGAGCAGTTCTTC
TRBJ2-5 - - TRBV11-3 CASSLNRLETQYF TGTGCCAGCAGCTTAAACAGGCTGGAGACCCAGTACTTC
TRBJ2-7 few TRBD1 TRBV19 CASSIQDRVHEQYF TGTGCCAGTAGTATTCAGGACAGGGTCCACGAGCAGTACTTC
TRBJ2-7 - - TRBV6-5 CASSYRDSYEQYF TGTGCCAGCAGTTACAGGGACTCCTACGAGCAGTACTTC
TRBJ1-6 - TRBD1 TRBV27 CASSSYYPRRGEDYNSPLHF TGTGCCAGCAGTTCCTATTATCCCCGCAGGGGGGAGGATTATAATTCACCCCTCCACTTT
TRBJ1-1 - - TRBV5-1 CASSWGGRTEAFF TGCGCCAGCAGTTGGGGGGGGAGGACTGAAGCTTTCTTT
TRBJ2-1 - TRBD2 TRBV7-3 CASSLTMASGYNEQFF TGTGCCAGCAGCTTAACTATGGCTAGCGGATACAATGAGCAGTTCTTC
TRBJ2-5 - TRBD2 TRBV7-2 CASSLSSGGASYQETQYF TGTGCCAGCAGCTTATCGAGCGGGGGAGCTTCGTACCAAGAGACCCAGTACTTC
TRBJ2-2 - - TRBV7-2 CASSGYNTGELFF TGTGCCAGCAGCGGATACAACACCGGGGAGCTGTTTTTT
TRBJ2-5 once - TRBV4-1 CASSQTMGGQRRQETQYF TGCGCCAGCAGCCAAACTATGGGGGGACAGCGACGGCAAGAGACCCAGTACTTC
TRBJ2-7 once TRBD2 TRBV6-6 CASSLTSGPYEQYF TGTGCCAGCAGTCTCACTAGCGGCCCCTACGAGCAGTACTTC
TRBJ1-4 - - TRBV2 CASSTGGVYEKLFF TGTGCCAGCAGTACTGGTGGCGTTTATGAAAAACTGTTTTTT